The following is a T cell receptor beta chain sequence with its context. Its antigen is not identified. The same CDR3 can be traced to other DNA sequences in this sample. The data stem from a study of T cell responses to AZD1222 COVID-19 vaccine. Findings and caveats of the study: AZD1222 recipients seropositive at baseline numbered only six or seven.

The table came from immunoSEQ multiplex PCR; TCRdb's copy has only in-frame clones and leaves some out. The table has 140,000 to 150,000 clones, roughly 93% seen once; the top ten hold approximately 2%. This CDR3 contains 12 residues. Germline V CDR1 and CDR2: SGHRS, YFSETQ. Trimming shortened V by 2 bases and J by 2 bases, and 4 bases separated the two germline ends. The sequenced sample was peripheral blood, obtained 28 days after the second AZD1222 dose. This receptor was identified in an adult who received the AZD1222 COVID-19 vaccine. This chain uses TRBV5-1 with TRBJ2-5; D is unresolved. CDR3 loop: CASSLGQETQYF. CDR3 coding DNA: TGCGCCAGCAGCTTAGGGCAAGAGACCCAGTACTTC.